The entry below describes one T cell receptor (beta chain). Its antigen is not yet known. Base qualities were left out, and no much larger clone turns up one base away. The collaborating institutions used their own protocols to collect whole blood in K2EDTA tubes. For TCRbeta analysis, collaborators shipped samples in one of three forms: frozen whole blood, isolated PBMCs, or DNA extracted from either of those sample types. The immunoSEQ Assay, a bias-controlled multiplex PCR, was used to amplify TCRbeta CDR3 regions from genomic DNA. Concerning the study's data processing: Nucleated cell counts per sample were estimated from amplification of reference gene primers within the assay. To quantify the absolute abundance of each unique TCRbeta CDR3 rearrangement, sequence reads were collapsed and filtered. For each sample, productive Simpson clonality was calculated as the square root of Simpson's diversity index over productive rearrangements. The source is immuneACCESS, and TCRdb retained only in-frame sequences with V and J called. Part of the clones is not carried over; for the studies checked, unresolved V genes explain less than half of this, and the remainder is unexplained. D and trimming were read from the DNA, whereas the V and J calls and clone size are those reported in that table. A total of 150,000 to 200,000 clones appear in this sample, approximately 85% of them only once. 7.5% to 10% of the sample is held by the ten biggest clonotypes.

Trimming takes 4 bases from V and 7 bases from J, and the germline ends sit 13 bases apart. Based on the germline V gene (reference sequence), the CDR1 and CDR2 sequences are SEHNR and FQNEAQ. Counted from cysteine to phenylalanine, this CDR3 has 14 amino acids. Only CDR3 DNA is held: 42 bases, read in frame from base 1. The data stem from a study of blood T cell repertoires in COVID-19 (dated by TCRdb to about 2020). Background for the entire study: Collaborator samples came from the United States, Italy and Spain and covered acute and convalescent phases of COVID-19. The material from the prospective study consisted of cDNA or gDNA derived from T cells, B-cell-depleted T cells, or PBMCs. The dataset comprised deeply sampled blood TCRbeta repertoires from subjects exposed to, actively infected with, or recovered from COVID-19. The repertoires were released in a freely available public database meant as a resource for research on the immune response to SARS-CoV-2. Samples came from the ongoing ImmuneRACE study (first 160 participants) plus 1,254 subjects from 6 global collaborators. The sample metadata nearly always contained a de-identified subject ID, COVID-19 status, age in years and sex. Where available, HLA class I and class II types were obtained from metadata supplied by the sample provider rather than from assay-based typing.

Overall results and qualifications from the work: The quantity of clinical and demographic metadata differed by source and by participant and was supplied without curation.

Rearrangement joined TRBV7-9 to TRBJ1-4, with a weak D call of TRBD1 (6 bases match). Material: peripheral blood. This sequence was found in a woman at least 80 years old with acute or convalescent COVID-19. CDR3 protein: CASSSLGQREKLFF. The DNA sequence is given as TGTGCCAGCAGCTCACTCGGACAGCGTGAAAAACTGTTTTTT.